Below are 23 T cell receptor beta chains sequenced from a single sample in a study of blood T cell repertoires in COVID-19. TCRdb's copy holds only in-frame clones and misses some; the assay was immunoSEQ multiplex PCR. The sample has some 46,000 clones, approximately 86% seen once. The sample taken for sequencing was peripheral blood. These receptors came from a man aged 55 to 70 with active COVID-19.

This chain uses TRBV2 with TRBJ2-1, with 10 positions matching TRBD2. V lost 5 bases and J lost 3; bases outside the gene matches: 1. Per germline, CDR1 SNHLY and CDR2 FYNNEI. CDR3 length equals 14 residues. This CDR3 reads CASSRLAGYNEQFF. The CDR3 DNA reads as TGTGCCAGCAGTCGACTAGCGGGCTACAATGAGCAGTTCTTC.

The rearrangement links TRBV19 to TRBJ2-2; D not resolved. Germline V gene sequence: CDR1 LNHDA, CDR2 SQIVND (reference sequence). The V end lost 1 base, the J end lost 3 bases, and 6 bases lay between the germline ends. This CDR3 is 14 amino acids long. This CDR3 reads CASSIVSDTGELFF. As DNA, the CDR3 is TGTGCCAGTAGTATAGTGAGCGACACCGGGGAGCTGTTTTTT.

The rearrangement links TRBV6-5 to TRBJ2-7; 7 bases line up with TRBD2. The germline gives CDR1 MNHEY, CDR2 SVGAGI. The CDR3 totals 15 residues. V lost 2 bases, J lost 0 bases, and 4 bases stayed unmatched. CDR3 residues: CASSYKWEGSYEQYF. CDR3 coding DNA: TGTGCCAGCAGTTACAAGTGGGAGGGCTCCTACGAGCAGTACTTC.

The chain joins TRBV11-2 to TRBJ1-1, with D perhaps TRBD1 (5 bases). V shed 5 bases and J shed 5 bases, with 15 bases lying between them. This CDR3 region has 14 residues. CDR1 is SGHAT and CDR2 is FQNNGV in the germline V gene. The CDR3 is CASSLGGGRTEAFF. The CDR3 DNA follows: TGTGCCAGCAGCCTAGGCGGGGGTCGAACTGAAGCTTTCTTT.

The V call is TRBV27, the J call TRBJ2-2; TRBD2 aligns across 7 bases. Germline-derived CDR1 and CDR2 are MNHEY and SMNVEV (reference sequence). There are 17 residues in the CDR3. Losses at the gene ends were 2 bases for V and 0 bases for J; bases not matched to a gene: 6. For the CDR3, the DNA is TGTGCCAGCAGTTTACACCTTAGCGGGTCGAACACCGGGGAGCTGTTTTTT. Amino acids: CASSLHLSGSNTGELFF.

The chain joins TRBV30 to TRBJ1-2, with a possible D match to TRBD1 (6 bases). Germline values: CDR1 GTSNPN, CDR2 SVGIG (reference sequence). The CDR3 runs to 12 residues. V was shortened by 1 base and J by 3 bases, with 6 bases between the two germline ends. The CDR3 loop is CAWSDRDYGYTF. Here the CDR3 DNA reads TGTGCCTGGAGTGACAGGGACTATGGCTACACCTTC.

The CDR3 nucleotides are TGTGCCAGCAGTTATAGGACAGTTTATAGCAATCAGCCCCAGCATTTT. The encoded protein is CASSYRTVYSNQPQHF. The genes are TRBV6-2 or TRBV6-3 and TRBJ1-5, with D perhaps TRBD1 (6 bases). The germline V gene has CDR1 MNHEY and CDR2 SVGEGT. The CDR3 runs to 16 residues. V lost 3 bases and J lost 0, with 12 bases in between.

This clone was counted between two and nine times. The V and J genes are TRBV9 and TRBJ1-5; tentatively, D is TRBD1 (6 bases). This CDR3 spans 15 amino acids. Germline lookup yields CDR1 SGDLS and CDR2 YYNGEE. Trimming shortened V by 3 bases and J by 3 bases, and 13 bases separated the two germline ends. In nucleotides, the CDR3 is TGTGCCAGCAGCGCCACAGGGTGGGCCAATCAGCCCCAGCATTTT. As protein: CASSATGWANQPQHF.

This clone has just a few counts. V gene TRBV27 combines with J gene TRBJ2-5; 15 nucleotides match TRBD2. Per germline, CDR1 MNHEY and CDR2 SMNVEV (reference sequence). V trimming: 9 bases; J trimming: 10 bases; junction bases outside the gene matches: 15. This CDR3 spans 16 amino acids. The CDR3 nucleotides are TGTGCCAGTCGGACTAGCGGGAGGGCAGACTTAGGAATCCAGTACTTC. Protein: CASRTSGRADLGIQYF.

The chain has TRBV27 and TRBJ1-1; D may be TRBD1 (6 bases). With 3 bases removed from V and 3 bases from J, the gap between germline ends came to 11 bases. Germline CDR1 is MNHEY and CDR2 is SMNVEV (reference sequence). The CDR3 spans 14 residues. The chain's CDR3 is CASSLDSRYTEAFF. CDR3 nucleotide sequence: TGTGCCAGCAGTTTGGACAGTCGGTACACTGAAGCTTTCTTT.

The J gene is TRBJ1-5, the V gene TRBV27; possibly TRBD1 for D (5 bases). The CDR3 is 17 amino acids. Deletions cut 0 bases from V and 0 bases from J, with 12 bases between. CDR1 is MNHEY, CDR2 SMNVEV, per germline (reference sequence). CDR3 in amino acids: CASSLSGGEFSNQPQHF. DNA of the CDR3: TGTGCCAGCAGTTTATCGGGAGGGGAATTTAGCAATCAGCCCCAGCATTTT.

Only a few counts were recorded for this clone. The V gene is TRBV6-2 or TRBV6-3, the J gene TRBJ2-7, with TRBD2 matching 8 bases. With V trimmed by 6 bases and J by 4 bases, 14 bases remained unmatched. Germline values: CDR1 MNHEY, CDR2 SVGEGT. The CDR3 sequence is 16 residues long. The chain's CDR3 is CASSDPGAGGRYEQYF. CDR3 DNA sequence: TGTGCCAGCAGCGACCCGGGGGCGGGAGGTCGGTACGAGCAGTACTTC.

The chain has TRBV6-5 and TRBJ2-1; D is perhaps TRBD1 (6 bases). The CDR3 extends over 14 amino acids. Germline CDR1 MNHEY, CDR2 SVGAGI. Trimming left V 8 bases short and J 9 bases short, with 20 bases between. CDR3 DNA sequence: TGTGCCAGCGCACTCTCCCAGGGGCAGGCTGAGCAGTTCTTC. Amino acids: CASALSQGQAEQFF.

The CDR3 bases are TGTGCCAGCAGTCAAGGAGGAAACAATGAAAAACTGTTTTTT. This codes for CASSQGGNNEKLFF. The rearrangement links TRBV28 to TRBJ1-4; no reliable D call. The CDR3 spans 14 residues. V lost 5 bases and J 5 bases, leaving 12 bases between the germline ends. Germline CDR1 and CDR2: MDHEN and SYDVKM.

V usage is TRBV6-1 and J usage is TRBJ2-7; 8 nucleotides line up with TRBD2. CDR3 length: 14 amino acids. The trim removed 6 bases at V and 0 bases at J, leaving 4 bases unmatched. Germline lookup yields CDR1 MNHNS and CDR2 SASEGT. CDR3 protein: CASRAGGHSYEQYF. Written as DNA, the CDR3 is TGTGCCAGCAGGGCGGGAGGACACTCCTACGAGCAGTACTTC.

The chain joins TRBV18 to TRBJ2-1; D not resolved. CDR1 and CDR2 (germline): KGHSH, LQKENI. The V and J ends lost 3 bases and 0 bases respectively, with 9 bases between them. This CDR3 region has 15 residues. CDR3 coding DNA: TGTGCCAGCTCACCGCAGGTAAGCTCCTACAATGAGCAGTTCTTC. It specifies CASSPQVSSYNEQFF. The full variable domain, with the rest looked up from reference TRBV18 and TRBJ2-1, is NAGVMQNPRHLVRRRGQEARLRCSPMKGHSHVYWYRQLPEEGLKFMVYLQKENIIDESGMPKERFSAEFPKEGPSILRIQQVVRGDSAAYFCASSPQVSSYNEQFFGPGTRLTVL.

The chain is built from TRBV19 and TRBJ2-1; 7 bases agree with TRBD2. Trimming cost V 1 base and J 8 bases; bases outside gene matches: 8. The CDR3 has 15 residues. Germline CDR1 and CDR2: LNHDA and SQIVND (reference sequence). CDR3: CASSIGGGGFDEQFF. The CDR3 DNA reads TGTGCCAGTAGTATAGGTGGGGGAGGGTTTGATGAGCAGTTCTTC.

The J gene is TRBJ1-2, the V gene TRBV3-1 (or the pseudogene TRBV3-2), with 8 positions matching TRBD1. J gave up 5 bases and V 3 bases, and 8 bases lay outside the gene matches. The V gene's germline CDR1 is LGHDT and CDR2 YNNKEL (reference sequence). CDR3 length: 15 amino acids. CDR3 coding DNA: TGTGCCAGCAGCCACAGTCCCGGGACAGGTTATGGCTACACCTTC. Translating gives CASSHSPGTGYGYTF.

V and J are TRBV23-1 and TRBJ1-2; D call uncertain. TRBV23-1 is labeled an ORF, and its function is uncertain. Deletions cut 4 bases from V and 9 bases from J, with 18 bases between. The CDR3 is 14 residues long. The CDR3 loop reads CASSPARRVDSYTF. The CDR3 region has the DNA TGCGCCAGCAGTCCAGCAAGGAGGGTAGATAGCTACACCTTC.

This clone is a singleton in its sample. The rearrangement links TRBV7-2 to TRBJ2-4, with D possibly matching TRBD1 (5 bases). CDR1 and CDR2 from the germline V gene are SGHTA and FQGNSA. The CDR3 runs 14 residues. Trimming removed 0 bases from V and 7 bases from J, with 10 bases in between. The CDR3 nucleotides are TGTGCCAGCAGCTTAGCAGGGGTCGGGAACATTCAGTACTTC. This encodes CASSLAGVGNIQYF. The variable domain in full, with the rest retrieved from reference TRBV7-2 and TRBJ2-4, is GAGVSQSPSNKVTEKGKDVELRCDPISGHTALYWYRQSLGQGLEFLIYFQGNSAPDKSGLPSDRFSAERTGGSVSTLTIQRTQQEDSAVYLCASSLAGVGNIQYFGAGTRLSVL.

The chain is built from TRBV3-1 (or the pseudogene TRBV3-2) and TRBJ2-3; 11 bases match TRBD2. The germline gives CDR1 LGHDT, CDR2 YNNKEL (reference sequence). The CDR3 is 16 amino acids. The junction had 5 bases not matched to a gene; V was cut back by 4 bases and J by 2 bases. The CDR3 sequence is CASSPYSGGATDTQYF. CDR3 nucleotide sequence: TGTGCCAGCAGCCCCTATAGCGGGGGGGCCACAGATACGCAGTATTTT.

This clone appeared a few times. The gene calls are TRBV19 and TRBJ2-1; 10 bases match TRBD2. V gave up 5 bases and J gave up 8 bases; unmatched junction bases: 12. Germline V gene data show CDR1 as LNHDA and CDR2 as SQIVND (reference sequence). CDR3 length equals 16 residues. CDR3 loop: CASSAPLAGAPDEQFF. The CDR3 nucleotides read TGTGCCAGTAGTGCCCCTCTAGCGGGGGCCCCCGATGAGCAGTTCTTC. The full variable domain, with the rest looked up from reference TRBV19 and TRBJ2-1, is DGGITQSPKYLFRKEGQNVTLSCEQNLNHDAMYWYRQDPGQGLRLIYYSQIVNDFQKGDIAEGYSVSREKKESFPLTVTSAQKNPTAFYLCASSAPLAGAPDEQFFGPGTRLTVL.

The V call is TRBV5-1, the J call TRBJ1-3, with 8 bases that match TRBD1. CDR3 size: 14 residues. Trimming removed 7 bases from V and 0 bases from J; junction bases left unmatched: 3. Germline V lookup: CDR1 SGHRS, CDR2 YFSETQ. The CDR3 DNA follows: TGCGCCAGCGGACAGGGTAGCTCTGGAAACACCATATATTTT. It encodes CASGQGSSGNTIYF.